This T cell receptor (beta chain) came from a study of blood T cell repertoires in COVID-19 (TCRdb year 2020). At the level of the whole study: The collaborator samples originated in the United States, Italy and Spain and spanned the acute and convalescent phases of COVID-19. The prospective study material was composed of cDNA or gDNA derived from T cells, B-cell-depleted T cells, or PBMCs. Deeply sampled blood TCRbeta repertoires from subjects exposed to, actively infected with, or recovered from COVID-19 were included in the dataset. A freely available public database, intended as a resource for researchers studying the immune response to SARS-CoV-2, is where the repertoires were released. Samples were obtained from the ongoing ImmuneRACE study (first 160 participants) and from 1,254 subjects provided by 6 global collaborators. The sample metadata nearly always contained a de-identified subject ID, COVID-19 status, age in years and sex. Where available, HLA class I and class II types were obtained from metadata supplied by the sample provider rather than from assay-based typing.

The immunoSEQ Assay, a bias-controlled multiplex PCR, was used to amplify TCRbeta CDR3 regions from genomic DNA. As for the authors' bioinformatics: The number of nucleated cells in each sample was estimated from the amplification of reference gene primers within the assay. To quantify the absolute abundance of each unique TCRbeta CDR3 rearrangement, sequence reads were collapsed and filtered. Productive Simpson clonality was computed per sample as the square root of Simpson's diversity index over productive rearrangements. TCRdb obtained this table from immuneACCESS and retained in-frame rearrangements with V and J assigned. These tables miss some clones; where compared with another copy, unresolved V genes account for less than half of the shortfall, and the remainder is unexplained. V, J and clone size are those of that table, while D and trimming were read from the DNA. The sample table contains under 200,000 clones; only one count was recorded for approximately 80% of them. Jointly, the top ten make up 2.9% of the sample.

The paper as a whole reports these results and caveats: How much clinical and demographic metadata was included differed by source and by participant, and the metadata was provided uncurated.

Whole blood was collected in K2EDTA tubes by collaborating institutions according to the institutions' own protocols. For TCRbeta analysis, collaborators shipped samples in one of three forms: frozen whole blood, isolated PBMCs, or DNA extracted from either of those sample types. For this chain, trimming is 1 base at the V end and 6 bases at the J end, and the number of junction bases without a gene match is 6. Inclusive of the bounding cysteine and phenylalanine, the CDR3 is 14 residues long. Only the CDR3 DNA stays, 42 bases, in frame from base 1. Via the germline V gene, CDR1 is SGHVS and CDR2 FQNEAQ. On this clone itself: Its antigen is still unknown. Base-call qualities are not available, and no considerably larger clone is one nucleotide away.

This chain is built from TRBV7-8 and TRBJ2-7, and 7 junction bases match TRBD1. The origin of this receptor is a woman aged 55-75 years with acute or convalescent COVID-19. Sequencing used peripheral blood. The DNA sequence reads TGTGCCAGCAGCTTAGGCAGGGGGTATATCGAGCAGTACTTC. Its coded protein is CASSLGRGYIEQYF.